The entry below gives a single T cell receptor beta chain sequence along with its context. The antigen is unknown. The data stem from a study of cytomegalovirus exposure and HLA in healthy donors. About the research overall: Early release data held 85 million or so unique TCRs from HLA-typed donors.

It was with 60 Vbeta and 13 Jbeta primers that the PCR ran. The data were produced by immunoSEQ multiplex PCR, yet TCRdb's version contains in-frame clones alone and is incomplete. Here the sample spans 120,000 or so clones, 74% being singletons. CDR3 length: 10 residues. Per the germline V gene, CDR1 is SQVTM and CDR2 is ANQGSEA. The ends were cut back, 4 bases at V and 7 bases at J, with 7 bases in the middle. Those who donated were healthy bone marrow donors. General study results and limits: A list of 164 TCR beta chains associated with cytomegalovirus was given.

The chain combines TRBV29-1 with TRBJ1-1; D perhaps matches TRBD1 (6 bases). This clonotype originated in a man aged 40-49 years in good health and CMV-seropositive. Sequenced material: PBMCs. The CDR3 spells CSVGTDEAFF. CDR3 sequence (DNA): TGCAGCGTTGGGACAGATGAAGCTTTCTTT. The whole variable domain, filled in from reference TRBV29-1 and TRBJ1-1, reads SAVISQKPSRDICQRGTSLTIQCQVDSQVTMMFWYRQQPGQSLTLIATANQGSEATYESGFVIDKFPISRPNLTFSTLTVSNMSPEDSSIYLCSVGTDEAFFGQGTRLTVV.